The 28 T cell receptor beta chains listed next were all sequenced from one sample in a study of T cell repertoires in cytomegalovirus infection. TCRdb reprocessed the reads with MiXCR, giving one entry per CDR3 protein. This table holds some 800,000 distinct CDR3 sequences, around 29% found once. What these receptors recognize is not known. The material sequenced was cultured CD8+ T cells from PBMCs, taken from culture after CMV antigen stimulation. The receptor set was obtained from a human donor in good health (CMV status not recorded). Some clones in this sample may be carry-over from other donors' samples.

This clonotype was recorded many times. This chain connects TRBV7-9 to TRBJ2-7; D may be TRBD1 (5 bases). Germline CDR1 SEHNR, CDR2 FQNEAQ (reference sequence). V lost 1 base to trimming and J lost 6 bases, with 10 bases between them. This CDR3 has 13 amino acids. In DNA, the CDR3 is TGTGCCAGCAGCTTAGTCGGCAGGGCCGAGCAGTACGTC. Translation: CASSLVGRAEQYV.

This clonotype was detected only a few times. This CDR3 is CATSRTGGTEAFF. CDR3 coding DNA: TGTGCCACCAGCAGGACAGGGGGCACTGAAGCTTTCTTT. The V gene is TRBV15, the J gene TRBJ1-1; the match to TRBD1 covers 9 bases. V was pared by 3 bases and J by 4 bases, with 0 bases of the junction left unmatched. CDR1 and CDR2 (germline): LNHNV, YYDKDF (reference sequence). The CDR3 extends over 13 amino acids.

This clonotype was counted many times. The chain joins TRBV27 to TRBJ1-6; possible D gene TRBD1, 6 bases. The germline V gene has CDR1 MNHEY and CDR2 SMNVEV (reference sequence). The CDR3 is 14 residues long. The V gene lost 9 bases and the J gene lost 5 bases, with 14 bases spanning the gap. CDR3 sequence reads: CASSTGLDNSPLHF. The CDR3 DNA sequence: TGTGCCAGTTCCACAGGGTTAGATAATTCACCCCTCCACTTT.

J is TRBJ1-5 and V is TRBV12-3 or TRBV12-4; D gene unclear. CDR3 size: 15 residues. The ends were cut back, 4 bases at V and 6 bases at J, with 16 bases in the middle. In DNA, the CDR3 is TGTGCCAGCAGTTCCCTAGGTTCCACGTTTCAGCCCCAGCATTTT. It yields the protein CASSSLGSTFQPQHF.

This clonotype has more than one count but fewer than ten. The J gene is TRBJ1-5, the V gene TRBV4-2, with 7 bases lining up with TRBD1. Unmatched junction bases numbered 11, after V lost 6 bases and J lost 6 bases. This CDR3 has 15 residues. Germline CDR1 and CDR2: LGHNA and YNFKEQ. CDR3 residues: CASSFLRQGGQPQHF. CDR3 bases: TGTGCCAGCAGTTTTCTCCGGCAGGGGGGTCAGCCCCAGCATTTT.

This clonotype was picked up many times. The gene calls are TRBV11-2 and TRBJ2-3; 7 bases map to TRBD2. The junction had 11 bases not matched to a gene; V was cut back by 6 bases and J by 5 bases. Germline assignment: CDR1 SGHAT and CDR2 FQNNGV. CDR3 length equals 15 residues. CDR3 DNA sequence: TGTGCCAGCAGGGGAGCGGGGCCCTTGAGAGATACGCAGTATTTT. Translating gives CASRGAGPLRDTQYF.

The chain employs TRBV6-5 and TRBJ1-3, with D hard to call. The V gene lost 6 bases and the J gene lost 4 bases, with 16 bases spanning the gap. Per the germline V gene, CDR1 is MNHEY and CDR2 is SVGAGI. The CDR3 spans 15 residues. The CDR3 DNA reads TGTGCCAGCAGAAACGAACGAGAGGTGGGAAACACCATATATTTT. It is translated as CASRNEREVGNTIYF.

This clonotype was detected ten times or more. The chain combines TRBV12-3 or TRBV12-4 with TRBJ2-7; 10 bases line up with TRBD1. This CDR3 has 15 residues. V lost 6 bases and J lost 5; bases outside the gene matches: 10. CDR3 coding DNA: TGTGCCAGCAGGCCACCGGGACAGGGGTCCAACGAGCAGTACTTC. This codes for CASRPPGQGSNEQYF.

This clonotype has a handful of counts. This chain links TRBV6-2 or TRBV6-3 with TRBJ2-1; D is unclear. The CDR3 extends over 12 amino acids. Germline V gives CDR1 MNHEY, CDR2 SVGEGT. The germline V and J ends were trimmed by 2 bases and 9 bases, with 8 bases remaining between them. The CDR3: CASSYPRPEQFF. CDR3 bases: TGTGCCAGCAGTTACCCAAGACCTGAGCAGTTCTTC.

The rearrangement joins TRBV19 to TRBJ1-1; 9 nucleotides agree with TRBD1. The ends lost 5 bases at V and 0 bases at J; junction bases unmatched: 13. In germline, CDR1 is LNHDA, CDR2 SQIVND (reference sequence). The CDR3 totals 18 residues. The CDR3 sequence is CASSPRDRVDPMNTEAFF. The CDR3, as DNA: TGTGCCAGTAGTCCGCGGGACAGGGTAGACCCGATGAACACTGAAGCTTTCTTT. Combining the CDR3 with reference TRBV19 and TRBJ1-1 gives the whole variable domain DGGITQSPKYLFRKEGQNVTLSCEQNLNHDAMYWYRQDPGQGLRLIYYSQIVNDFQKGDIAEGYSVSREKKESFPLTVTSAQKNPTAFYLCASSPRDRVDPMNTEAFFGQGTRLTVV.

The V gene is TRBV5-6, the J gene TRBJ2-5; D perhaps matches TRBD2 (5 bases). V was clipped by 0 bases and J by 1 base, with 13 bases between them. This CDR3 has 16 residues. Germline CDR1 is SGHDT and CDR2 is YYEEEE. This chain's CDR3 is CASSLALATFQETQYF. In DNA, the CDR3 is TGTGCCAGCAGCTTGGCGCTAGCCACCTTCCAAGAGACCCAGTACTTC.

This clonotype appeared many times. This chain joins TRBV28 and TRBJ2-3, with D possibly TRBD1 on 6 matching bases. V shed 4 bases and J shed 2 bases, with 10 bases lying between them. CDR1 and CDR2 from the germline V gene are MDHEN and SYDVKM. The CDR3 has 14 residues. Here the CDR3 reads CASSWDTLTDTQYF. As DNA, the CDR3 is TGTGCCAGCAGTTGGGACACCCTCACAGATACGCAGTATTTT.

This clonotype was counted ten times or more. The chain recombines TRBV7-8 with TRBJ1-5, with D possibly matching TRBD1 (5 bases). Germline V gives CDR1 SGHVS, CDR2 FQNEAQ. The V gene lost 5 bases and the J gene lost 0 bases, with 14 bases spanning the gap. This CDR3 has 16 residues. The CDR3 DNA sequence: TGTGCCAGCAGCCGACAGCCTGAAAGTAGCAATCAGCCCCAGCATTTT. Its protein product is CASSRQPESSNQPQHF. The complete variable domain, with remaining parts taken from reference TRBV7-8 and TRBJ1-5, reads GAGVSQSPRYKVAKRGQDVALRCDPISGHVSLFWYQQALGQGPEFLTYFQNEAQLDKSGLPSDRFFAERPEGSVSTLKIQRTQQEDSAVYLCASSRQPESSNQPQHFGDGTRLSIL.

The sample holds a few counts of this clonotype. The chain couples TRBV6-2 or TRBV6-3 to TRBJ2-7; TRBD1 matches 10 bases. The germline gives CDR1 MNHEY, CDR2 SVGEGT. Losses at the gene ends were 4 bases for V and 2 bases for J; bases not matched to a gene: 5. CDR3 length: 15 amino acids. CDR3 sequence reads: CASSSGQGSAYEQYV. The CDR3 bases are TGTGCCAGCAGTTCGGGACAGGGGTCGGCCTACGAGCAGTACGTC.

Many counts were recorded for this clonotype. The V and J genes are TRBV7-9 and TRBJ2-1; the match to TRBD2 covers 9 bases. The germline gives CDR1 SEHNR, CDR2 FQNEAQ (reference sequence). The CDR3 runs to 16 residues. The ends lost 0 bases at V and 6 bases at J; junction bases unmatched: 6. CDR3 in DNA: TGTGCCAGCAGCTTAGCGCCTAGCGGGGAGGCCAATGAGCAGTTCTTC. It codes for CASSLAPSGEANEQFF.

The chain recombines TRBV2 with TRBJ2-1, with 9 bases fitting TRBD2. V lost 3 bases to trimming and J lost 2 bases; unmatched junction nucleotides: 2. This CDR3 contains 15 residues. Germline-derived CDR1 and CDR2 are SNHLY and FYNNEI. CDR3 loop: CASSEGLAPYNEQFF. CDR3 DNA: TGTGCCAGCAGTGAGGGACTAGCTCCCTACAATGAGCAGTTCTTC.

This sequence joins TRBV5-6 and TRBJ2-5; perhaps TRBD1 as D (6 bases). In germline, CDR1 is SGHDT, CDR2 YYEEEE. Deletions cut 5 bases from V and 7 bases from J, with 21 bases between. This CDR3 contains 15 residues. The CDR3 sequence is CASRLGATAEGTQYF. CDR3 sequence (DNA): TGTGCCAGCAGGCTGGGGGCGACGGCCGAGGGGACCCAGTACTTC.

V gene TRBV5-6 combines with J gene TRBJ2-1; D is unresolved. The V end was cut by 0 bases, the J end by 7 bases, with 11 bases between. The CDR3 contains 14 residues. CDR1 SGHDT and CDR2 YYEEEE come from the germline V gene. For the CDR3, the DNA is TGTGCCAGCAGCTTGGGAACGGCTCAGAATGAGCAGTTCTTC. Translated, it gives CASSLGTAQNEQFF.

The rearrangement links TRBV7-9 to TRBJ2-1; D ambiguous. This CDR3 region has 15 residues. Trimming cost V 1 base and J 5 bases, with 12 bases left between them. Germline V lookup: CDR1 SEHNR, CDR2 FQNEAQ (reference sequence). CDR3 loop: CASSLGSVLNNEQFF. The CDR3 DNA reads TGTGCCAGCAGCTTAGGGTCAGTACTCAACAATGAGCAGTTCTTC.

This clonotype was seen many times. CDR3 in DNA: TGTGCCAGCAGTTTGGGGGTAGGGACTGAAGCTTTCTTT. Translation gives CASSLGVGTEAFF. The chain couples TRBV7-6 to TRBJ1-1, with a tentative D call TRBD1 (5 bases). Germline CDR1 reads SGHVS; CDR2 reads FNYEAQ. Trimming cost V 6 bases and J 5 bases, with 13 bases left between them. The CDR3 covers 13 residues.

The V gene is TRBV28, the J gene TRBJ1-4; the D is unclear. V lost 4 bases to trimming and J lost 8 bases, with 14 bases between them. The CDR3 length is 14 residues. Germline CDR1 is MDHEN and CDR2 is SYDVKM. The CDR3 nucleotides are TGTGCCAGCAGTTCCCGAGGGATCGAGGAAAAACTGTTTTTT. Residues: CASSSRGIEEKLFF.

This clonotype was observed a handful of times. V usage is TRBV24-1 and J usage is TRBJ1-2, with D possibly being TRBD1 (6 bases). Germline-derived CDR1 and CDR2 are KGHDR and SFDVKD. The CDR3 runs 14 residues. The V gene lost 4 bases and the J gene lost 8 bases, with 16 bases spanning the gap. The CDR3 DNA reads TGTGCCACCAGTGACCACAGGGTGTTCGGAGGCTACACCTTC. It codes for CATSDHRVFGGYTF.

The chain combines TRBV6-1 with TRBJ2-7; 7 bases match TRBD2. CDR3 length: 14 amino acids. The V gene end was trimmed by 8 bases and the J gene end by 1 base; junction bases not matched to a gene: 8. Looked up from germline, CDR1 is MNHNS and CDR2 is SASEGT. CDR3 in amino acids: CASSGLADSYEQYF. Here the CDR3 DNA reads TGTGCCAGCTCCGGGCTAGCGGATTCCTACGAGCAGTACTTC.

The chain couples TRBV9 to TRBJ2-1; D is possibly TRBD1 or TRBD2 (5 bases each). Deletions cut 6 bases from V and 5 bases from J, with 21 bases between. Per the germline V gene, CDR1 is SGDLS and CDR2 is YYNGEE. The CDR3 length is 16 residues. The CDR3 loop is CASNSRSGTADNEQFF. Here the CDR3 DNA reads TGTGCCAGCAACAGTAGGAGTGGGACCGCAGACAATGAGCAGTTCTTC.

This clonotype was observed a few times. V gene TRBV6-5 combines with J gene TRBJ1-2; no clear D. Looked up from germline, CDR1 is MNHEY and CDR2 is SVGAGI. The CDR3 loop spans 13 amino acids. V dropped 8 bases and J dropped 0 bases, with 10 bases sitting between them. CDR3 amino acids: CASGVRANYGYTF. CDR3 DNA: TGTGCCAGCGGTGTCAGAGCTAACTATGGCTACACCTTC.

In this sample, this clonotype turned up a few times. This chain uses TRBV4-3 with TRBJ2-1; 8 nucleotides agree with TRBD2. The V gene's germline CDR1 is LGHNA and CDR2 YSLEER. The CDR3 consists of 17 residues. V was pared by 3 bases and J by 5 bases, with 12 bases of the junction left unmatched. CDR3 amino acids: CASSQDFSGGMHNEQFF. DNA for the CDR3: TGCGCCAGCAGCCAGGATTTTTCGGGGGGGATGCACAATGAGCAGTTCTTC.

The CDR3 sequence: CASIQGNTIYF. The DNA for the CDR3 is TGTGCCAGCATACAGGGAAACACCATATATTTT. This chain uses TRBV27 with TRBJ1-3; D unclear. The V end lost 7 bases, the J end lost 4 bases, and 5 bases lay between the germline ends. The CDR3 covers 11 residues. Per germline, CDR1 MNHEY and CDR2 SMNVEV (reference sequence).

This chain connects TRBV6-1 to TRBJ2-5; D possibly corresponds to TRBD2 (6 bases). The germline V and J ends were trimmed by 6 bases and 5 bases, with 16 bases remaining between them. Germline V CDR1 and CDR2: MNHNS, SASEGT. There are 14 residues in the CDR3. Here the CDR3 reads CASRTGTVGETQYF. CDR3 DNA: TGTGCCAGCAGAACCGGGACTGTCGGTGAGACCCAGTACTTC.